This T cell receptor (beta chain) was identified in a study of CD8 T cells in ankylosing spondylitis. Notes on the study in general: In ankylosing spondylitis blood, a motif of several highly homologous TCR beta variants appeared characteristic.

Germline-derived CDR1 and CDR2 are SGHTA and FQGTGA. V shed 5 bases and J shed 2 bases, with 9 bases lying between them. The CDR3 is made up of 13 amino acids. In TCRdb, the 5' RACE reads were re-called with MiXCR into one record per CDR3 protein. The profile shows a few hundred thousand distinct CDR3 sequences, approximately 20% of them singletons. On this clonotype: What it recognizes is unknown.

The material sequenced was blood, either unsorted or a sorted T cell fraction (not recorded which). The source of this sequence is a male donor with ankylosing spondylitis. The V call is TRBV7-3, the J call TRBJ2-5, with D perhaps matching TRBD2 (5 bases). The CDR3 DNA sequence: TGTGCCAGCAGCGTGGACTGGCAAGAGACCCAGTACTTC. Translating it yields CASSVDWQETQYF.